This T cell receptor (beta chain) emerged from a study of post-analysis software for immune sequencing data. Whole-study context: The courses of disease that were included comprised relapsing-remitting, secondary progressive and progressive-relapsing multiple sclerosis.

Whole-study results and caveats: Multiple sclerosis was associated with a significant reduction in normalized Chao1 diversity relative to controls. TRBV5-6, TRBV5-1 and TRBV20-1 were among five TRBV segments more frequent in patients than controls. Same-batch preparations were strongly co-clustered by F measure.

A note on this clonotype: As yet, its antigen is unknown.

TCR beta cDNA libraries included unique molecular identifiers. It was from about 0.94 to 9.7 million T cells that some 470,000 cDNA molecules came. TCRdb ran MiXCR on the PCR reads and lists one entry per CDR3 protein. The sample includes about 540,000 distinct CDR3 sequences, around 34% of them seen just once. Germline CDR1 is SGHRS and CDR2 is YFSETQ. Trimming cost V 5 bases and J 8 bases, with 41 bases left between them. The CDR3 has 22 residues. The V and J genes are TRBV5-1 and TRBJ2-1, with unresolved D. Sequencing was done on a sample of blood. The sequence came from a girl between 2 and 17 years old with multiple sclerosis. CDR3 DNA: TGCGCCAGCAGGCGCAGCTTACTATCCCCCGGCCCCGTGGAAGTTAGTACTGATGAGCAGTTCTTC. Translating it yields CASRRSLLSPGPVEVSTDEQFF.